This TCR beta chain was observed in a study of blood T cells in healthy people across ages. The V gene's germline CDR1 is MNHEY and CDR2 SVGAGI. This CDR3 is 15 amino acids long. The J segment lost 5 bases and the V segment lost 6 bases, leaving 10 bases of the junction unmatched. The study, taken as a whole, reports: There was no known CMV status for donors, so expanded clonotype changes were possibly confounded. It was found that TCR beta diversity correlated strongly with the percentage of naive T cells. Naive and antigen-experienced cells were not separated, limiting conclusive comparison. One million T cells yielded diversity estimates that were considered underestimates.

This clonotype was seen a few times. The antigen is not known. Then a second PCR, running roughly 7 to 11 cycles, was carried out with a sample-barcoded 5' primer and a J-beta primer mix. TCRdb reprocessed the 5' RACE reads with MiXCR, giving one entry per CDR3 protein. Among some 1.6 million distinct CDR3 sequences, around 36% were seen once, and the ten largest hold approximately 10%. This chain uses TRBV6-5 with TRBJ1-5, with 7 bases lining up with TRBD1. This clonotype was obtained from a woman in her thirties in good health. The sequenced sample was blood. For the CDR3, the DNA is TGTGCCAGCAGGCCCGGGACAGACGGGGATCAGCCCCAGCATTTT. It codes for CASRPGTDGDQPQHF.